Following are 22 T cell receptor beta chains from one sample sequenced in a study of blood T cell repertoires in COVID-19. Profiled with immunoSEQ multiplex PCR; TCRdb holds only in-frame clones, not every one. The sample holds about 74,000 clones, almost 85% seen once. Material: peripheral blood. These receptors were obtained from a man between 65 and 85 years old with acute or convalescent COVID-19.

The chain joins TRBV6-5 to TRBJ2-2; 11 bases are shared with TRBD1. V shed 6 bases and J 5 bases; nucleotides not matched to a gene: 5. Per the germline V gene, CDR1 is MNHEY and CDR2 is SVGAGI. The CDR3 sequence is 15 residues long. CDR3 residues: CASSTGTGGTGELFF. The CDR3 DNA reads TGTGCCAGCAGCACCGGGACAGGGGGAACCGGGGAGCTGTTTTTT.

This sequence joins TRBV6-6 and TRBJ1-3; weak D call: TRBD1 (5 bases). V lost 5 bases and J 2 bases, leaving 10 bases between the germline ends. The CDR3 sequence is 14 residues long. Germline CDR1 MNHNY, CDR2 SVGAGI (reference sequence). CDR3 sequence reads: CASSPQGTGNTIYF. For the CDR3, the DNA is TGTGCCAGCAGTCCCCAGGGTACTGGAAACACCATATATTTT.

The J gene is TRBJ1-6, the V gene TRBV7-9; D possibly corresponds to TRBD1 (5 bases). CDR1 is SEHNR and CDR2 is FQNEAQ in the germline V gene (reference sequence). The V end lost 5 bases, the J end lost 0 bases, and 11 bases lay between the germline ends. The length of the CDR3 is 16 residues. The CDR3 protein is CASSPTVGSYNSPLHF. Here the CDR3 DNA reads TGTGCCAGCAGCCCGACAGTAGGCTCCTATAATTCACCCCTCCACTTT.

J is TRBJ2-2 and V is TRBV19; D unclear. The germline V and J ends were trimmed by 7 bases and 1 base, with 10 bases remaining between them. The CDR3 length is 14 residues. Germline V lookup: CDR1 LNHDA, CDR2 SQIVND (reference sequence). In nucleotides, the CDR3 is TGTGCCAGTAAGCCCTCTGTGAACACCGGGGAGCTGTTTTTT. Amino acids: CASKPSVNTGELFF.

This chain connects TRBV18 to TRBJ1-5; 10 nucleotides line up with TRBD1. The CDR3 loop spans 15 amino acids. Germline V gives CDR1 KGHSH, CDR2 LQKENI. J gave up 5 bases and V 3 bases, and 4 bases lay outside the gene matches. This CDR3 reads CASSPSGQGYQPQHF. CDR3 in DNA: TGTGCCAGCTCACCCTCGGGACAGGGGTATCAGCCCCAGCATTTT.

This chain links TRBV7-8 with TRBJ2-3; weak D call: TRBD1 (5 bases). The CDR3 has 17 residues. From germline, CDR1 is SGHVS and CDR2 FQNEAQ. Trimming stripped 4 bases from V and 0 bases from J, with 17 bases between. CDR3 in amino acids: CASSSSGPDHSTDTQYF. Written as DNA, the CDR3 is TGTGCCAGCAGCTCTTCAGGGCCAGATCATAGCACAGATACGCAGTATTTT. The whole variable domain, remainder taken from reference TRBV7-8 and TRBJ2-3, is GAGVSQSPRYKVAKRGQDVALRCDPISGHVSLFWYQQALGQGPEFLTYFQNEAQLDKSGLPSDRFFAERPEGSVSTLKIQRTQQEDSAVYLCASSSSGPDHSTDTQYFGPGTRLTVL.

The chain employs TRBV3-1 (or the pseudogene TRBV3-2) and TRBJ1-4, with 9 nucleotides matching TRBD1. The germline V gene encodes CDR1 LGHDT and CDR2 YNNKEL (reference sequence). The CDR3 has 14 residues. Losses at the gene ends were 4 bases for V and 11 bases for J; bases not matched to a gene: 8. The CDR3: CASSLGTGTGKLFF. In DNA form, the CDR3 reads TGTGCCAGCAGCCTCGGGACAGGGACAGGGAAACTGTTTTTT.

This clone was seen just once. In nucleotides, the CDR3 is TGCGCCAGCAGCCCCCGACAGGGGGCGAGTGTAACTGAAGCTTTCTTT. It encodes CASSPRQGASVTEAFF. This rearrangement joins TRBV5-1 to TRBJ1-1, with 10 bases fitting TRBD1. The CDR3 loop spans 16 amino acids. Germline assignment: CDR1 SGHRS and CDR2 YFSETQ. J lost 5 bases, V lost 4 bases, and 11 bases had no gene match. Variable domain in full (rest from reference TRBV5-1 and TRBJ1-1): KAGVTQTPRYLIKTRGQQVTLSCSPISGHRSVSWYQQTPGQGLQFLFEYFSETQRNKGNFPGRFSGRQFSNSRSEMNVSTLELGDSALYLCASSPRQGASVTEAFFGQGTRLTVV.

Note on this clone: The limits of the CDR3 on the DNA are not certain, so only TCRdb's listed CDR3 is given. The V and J genes are TRBV11-3 and TRBJ2-2; TRBD2 was called by the table and not checked on the DNA. The CDR3 has 14 amino acids, counting both end residues. Germline V gene lookup returns CDR1 SGHNT and CDR2 YENEEA. CDR3 residues: CASSLDFGAGELFF.

V and J are TRBV10-2 and TRBJ1-2, with a tentative D call TRBD1 (6 bases). The CDR3 covers 12 residues. V lost 7 bases, J lost 4 bases, and 10 bases lay in between. CDR1 and CDR2 (germline): WSHSY, SAAADI. The CDR3 nucleotides are TGCGCCAGCACTCAGGGGTCCTATGGCTACACCTTC. Translating gives CASTQGSYGYTF.

The chain joins TRBV27 to TRBJ2-1; D is uncertain. The CDR3 is 14 amino acids. Germline CDR1 is MNHEY and CDR2 is SMNVEV (reference sequence). V was trimmed by 5 bases and J by 0 bases, leaving 8 bases between them. The CDR3 sequence is CASSVQFSYNEQFF. In DNA form, the CDR3 reads TGTGCCAGCAGTGTTCAGTTCTCCTACAATGAGCAGTTCTTC.

This rearrangement joins TRBV6-5 to TRBJ2-7, with TRBD1 as a possible D gene (6 bases). Trimming pared 5 bases from V and 3 bases from J, leaving 11 bases between. The CDR3 runs to 13 residues. Looked up from germline, CDR1 is MNHEY and CDR2 is SVGAGI. The CDR3 protein is CASSRQDLYEQYF. The CDR3 coding sequence is TGTGCCAGCAGTCGACAGGATCTCTACGAGCAGTACTTC.

The genes are TRBV20-1 and TRBJ2-5; maybe TRBD2 (7 bases). Germline CDR1 DFQATT, CDR2 SNEGSKA (reference sequence). Trimming stripped 3 bases from V and 5 bases from J, with 16 bases between. This CDR3 is built from 14 residues. This CDR3 reads CSASGWEGVETQYF. CDR3 sequence (DNA): TGCAGTGCTAGTGGCTGGGAGGGGGTGGAGACCCAGTACTTC.

The chain recombines TRBV28 with TRBJ1-6; 7 nucleotides align to TRBD1. V was clipped by 2 bases and J by 8 bases; unmatched bases: 3. This CDR3 has 14 residues. CDR1 and CDR2 from the germline V gene are MDHEN and SYDVKM. The CDR3 nucleotides read TGTGCCAGCAGTTTAGAGGGGGCTCATTCACCCCTCCACTTT. This encodes CASSLEGAHSPLHF.

This chain joins TRBV3-1 (or the pseudogene TRBV3-2) and TRBJ1-6, with 7 nucleotides matching TRBD1. Germline-derived CDR1 and CDR2 are LGHDT and YNNKEL (reference sequence). There are 15 residues in the CDR3. V dropped 2 bases and J dropped 10; count of bases not matched to a gene: 8. This chain's CDR3 is CASSQNQGGSSPLHF. The CDR3 nucleotides are TGTGCCAGCAGCCAAAACCAGGGGGGCTCCTCACCCCTCCACTTT.

The CDR3 DNA reads TGTGCCAGTAGTATGGAGGACAGCTACGAGCAGTACTTC. This translates into CASSMEDSYEQYF. The chain is built from TRBV19 and TRBJ2-7; possible D gene TRBD1, 6 bases. The length of the CDR3 is 13 residues. Germline assignment: CDR1 LNHDA and CDR2 SQIVND (reference sequence). V dropped 3 bases and J dropped 3 bases, with 9 bases sitting between them.

The V call is TRBV2, the J call TRBJ1-1; D not resolved. Germline values: CDR1 SNHLY, CDR2 FYNNEI. Trimming stripped 3 bases from V and 3 bases from J, with 8 bases between. CDR3 length equals 13 residues. The CDR3 bases are TGTGCCAGCAGTGAGTGGGCCTACACTGAAGCTTTCTTT. Its protein is CASSEWAYTEAFF.

This clone was recorded a few times. The V and J genes are TRBV3-1 (or the pseudogene TRBV3-2) and TRBJ2-7; 8 positions agree with TRBD2. V gave up 1 base and J gave up 3 bases; unmatched junction bases: 2. The length of the CDR3 is 14 residues. Germline CDR1 is LGHDT and CDR2 is YNNKEL (reference sequence). CDR3 bases: TGTGCCAGCAGCCAAGGCGCGGGGGGCTACGAGCAGTACTTC. Translated: CASSQGAGGYEQYF.

This sequence joins TRBV9 and TRBJ2-1; 8 nucleotides match TRBD2. There are 15 residues in the CDR3. V was clipped by 1 base and J by 10 bases; unmatched bases: 10. Germline V gene lookup returns CDR1 SGDLS and CDR2 YYNGEE. This chain's CDR3 is CASSVQGLGPREQFF. The CDR3 DNA follows: TGTGCCAGCAGCGTACAGGGACTAGGCCCTAGGGAGCAGTTCTTC.

The sample holds a few counts of this clone. V and J are TRBV10-2 and TRBJ1-2; D is uncertain. In germline, CDR1 is WSHSY, CDR2 SAAADI. The CDR3 runs 15 residues. V lost 0 bases to trimming and J lost 5 bases, with 13 bases between them. The CDR3 nucleotides are TGCGCCAGCAGTGAGTCGAACATACCCGGGTATGGCTACACCTTC. It yields the protein CASSESNIPGYGYTF.

V is TRBV25-1 and J is TRBJ2-5; 11 bases fit TRBD1. Germline-derived CDR1 and CDR2 are MGHDK and SYGVNS. This CDR3 comprises 15 residues. The V gene end was trimmed by 6 bases and the J gene end by 4 bases; junction bases not matched to a gene: 7. The CDR3 region is CASRSDRGPSETQYF. In nucleotides, the CDR3 is TGTGCCAGCAGGTCGGACAGGGGGCCTTCAGAGACCCAGTACTTC.

This chain uses TRBV11-1 with TRBJ2-5; D is uncertain. Germline V CDR1 and CDR2: SGHAT, FQDESV (reference sequence). Trimming pared 4 bases from V and 3 bases from J, leaving 3 bases between. The CDR3 has 11 residues. The DNA of the CDR3 is TGTGCCAGCAGCTCCAAAGAGACCCAGTACTTC. Residues: CASSSKETQYF. Together with reference TRBV11-1 and TRBJ2-5, the CDR3 gives the full variable domain: EAEVAQSPRYKITEKSQAVAFWCDPISGHATLYWYRQILGQGPELLVQFQDESVVDDSQLPKDRFSAERLKGVDSTLKIQPAELGDSAMYLCASSSKETQYFGPGTRLLVL.